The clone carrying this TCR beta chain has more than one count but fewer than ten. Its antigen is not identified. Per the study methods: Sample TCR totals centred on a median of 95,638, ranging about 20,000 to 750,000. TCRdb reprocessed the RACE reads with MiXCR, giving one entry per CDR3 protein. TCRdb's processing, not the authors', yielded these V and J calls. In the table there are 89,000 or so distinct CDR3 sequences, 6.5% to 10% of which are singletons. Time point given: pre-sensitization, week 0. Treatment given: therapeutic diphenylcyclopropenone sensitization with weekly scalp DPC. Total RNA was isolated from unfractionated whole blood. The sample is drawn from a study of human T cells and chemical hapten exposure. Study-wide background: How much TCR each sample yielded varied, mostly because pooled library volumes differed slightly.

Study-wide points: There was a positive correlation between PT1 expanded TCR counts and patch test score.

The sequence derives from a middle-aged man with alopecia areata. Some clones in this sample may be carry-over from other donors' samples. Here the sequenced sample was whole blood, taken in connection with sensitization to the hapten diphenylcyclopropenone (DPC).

The CDR3 bases are TGTGCCAGCAGTTACCTGAGCTTCCAAGAGACCCAGTACTTC. This gives the protein CASSYLSFQETQYF. V and J are TRBV6-2 or TRBV6-3 and TRBJ2-5; D is unclear. The V and J ends lost 2 bases and 1 base respectively, with 8 bases between them. Germline V CDR1 and CDR2: MNHEY, SVGEGT. The CDR3 covers 14 residues.